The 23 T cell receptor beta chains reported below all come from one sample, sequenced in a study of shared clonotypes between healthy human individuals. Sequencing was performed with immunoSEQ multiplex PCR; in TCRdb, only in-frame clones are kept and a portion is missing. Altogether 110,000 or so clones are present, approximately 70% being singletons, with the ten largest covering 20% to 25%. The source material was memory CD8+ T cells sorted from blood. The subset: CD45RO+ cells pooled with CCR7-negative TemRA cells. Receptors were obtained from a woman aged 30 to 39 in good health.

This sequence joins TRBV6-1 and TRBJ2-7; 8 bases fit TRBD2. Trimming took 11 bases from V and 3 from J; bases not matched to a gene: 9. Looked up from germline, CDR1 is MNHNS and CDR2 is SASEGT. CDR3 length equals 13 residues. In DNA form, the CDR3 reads TGTGCCGCCAGGCGGGGGGATCACTACGAGCAGTACTTC. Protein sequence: CAARRGDHYEQYF.

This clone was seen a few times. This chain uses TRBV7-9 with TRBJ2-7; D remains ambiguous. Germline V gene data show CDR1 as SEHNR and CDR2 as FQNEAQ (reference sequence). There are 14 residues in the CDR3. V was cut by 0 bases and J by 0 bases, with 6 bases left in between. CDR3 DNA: TGTGCCAGCAGCTTAGCGTCTAGCTCCTACGAGCAGTACTTC. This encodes CASSLASSSYEQYF.

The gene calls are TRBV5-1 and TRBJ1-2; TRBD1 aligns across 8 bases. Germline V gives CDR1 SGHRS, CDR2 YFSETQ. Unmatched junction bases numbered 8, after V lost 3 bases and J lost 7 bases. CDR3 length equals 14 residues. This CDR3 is CASSYDRGQGGYTF. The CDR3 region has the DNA TGCGCCAGCAGCTACGACAGGGGACAAGGTGGCTACACCTTC.

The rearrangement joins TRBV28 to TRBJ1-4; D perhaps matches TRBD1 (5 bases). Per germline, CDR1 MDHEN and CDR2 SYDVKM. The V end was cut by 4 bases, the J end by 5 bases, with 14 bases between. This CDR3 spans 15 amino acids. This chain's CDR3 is CASSCWQGGNEKLFF. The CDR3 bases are TGTGCCAGCAGTTGCTGGCAGGGTGGGAATGAAAAACTGTTTTTT.

CDR3: CASSQDETGGGGQPQHF. CDR3 coding DNA: TGCGCCAGCAGCCAAGACGAAACAGGGGGCGGAGGTCAGCCCCAGCATTTT. This chain uses TRBV4-1 with TRBJ1-5, with 9 positions matching TRBD1. The CDR3 runs to 17 residues. Per the germline V gene, CDR1 is MGHRA and CDR2 is YSYEKL. V dropped 0 bases and J dropped 6; count of bases not matched to a gene: 9.

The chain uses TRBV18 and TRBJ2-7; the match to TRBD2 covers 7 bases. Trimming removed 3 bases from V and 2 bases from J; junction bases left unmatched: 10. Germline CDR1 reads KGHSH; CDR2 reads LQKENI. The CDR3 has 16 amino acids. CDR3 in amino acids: CASSPSRETTPYEQYF. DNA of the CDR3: TGTGCCAGCTCACCTTCGCGGGAGACAACTCCCTACGAGCAGTACTTC.

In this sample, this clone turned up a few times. The CDR3, as DNA: TGTGCCAGCCGTCCCGGGACAGGGATCGGCGGCTACACCTTC. Protein sequence: CASRPGTGIGGYTF. The V call is TRBV2, the J call TRBJ1-2; 9 nucleotides match TRBD1. After removal of 8 bases from V and 8 bases from J, the junction contained 12 bases not matched to a gene. The CDR3 is 14 amino acids. In germline, CDR1 is SNHLY, CDR2 FYNNEI.

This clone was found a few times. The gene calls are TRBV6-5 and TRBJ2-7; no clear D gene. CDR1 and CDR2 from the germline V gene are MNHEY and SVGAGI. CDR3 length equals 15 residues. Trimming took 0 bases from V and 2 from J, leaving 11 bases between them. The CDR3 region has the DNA TGTGCCAGCAGTTACTCCAGGACGTTAACCTACGAGCAGTACTTC. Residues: CASSYSRTLTYEQYF.

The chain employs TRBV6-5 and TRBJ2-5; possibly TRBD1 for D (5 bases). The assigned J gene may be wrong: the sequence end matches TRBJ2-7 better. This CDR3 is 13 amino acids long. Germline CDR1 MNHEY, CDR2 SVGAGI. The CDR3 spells CASSTGHAYEQYF. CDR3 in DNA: TGTGCCAGCAGTACCGGACATGCCTACGAGCAGTACTTC.

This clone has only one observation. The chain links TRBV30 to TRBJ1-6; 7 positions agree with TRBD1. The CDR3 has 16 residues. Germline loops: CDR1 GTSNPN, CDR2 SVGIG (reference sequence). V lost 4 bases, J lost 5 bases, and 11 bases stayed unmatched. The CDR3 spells CAWTPTGVTHNSPLHF. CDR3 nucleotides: TGTGCCTGGACACCTACAGGGGTTACTCATAATTCACCCCTCCACTTT.

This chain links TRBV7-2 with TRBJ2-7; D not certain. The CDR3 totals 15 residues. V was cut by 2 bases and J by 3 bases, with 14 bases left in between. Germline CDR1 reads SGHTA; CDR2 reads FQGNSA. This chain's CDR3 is CASSLNNIGSYEQYF. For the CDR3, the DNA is TGTGCCAGCAGCTTAAACAACATTGGCAGCTACGAGCAGTACTTC.

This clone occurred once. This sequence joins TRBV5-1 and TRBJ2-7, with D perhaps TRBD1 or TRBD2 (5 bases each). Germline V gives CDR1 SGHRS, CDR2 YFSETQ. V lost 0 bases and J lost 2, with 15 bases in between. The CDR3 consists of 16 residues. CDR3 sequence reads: CASSLVPGRLTYEQYF. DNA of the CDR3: TGCGCCAGCAGCTTGGTGCCGGGGCGATTAACCTACGAGCAGTACTTC.

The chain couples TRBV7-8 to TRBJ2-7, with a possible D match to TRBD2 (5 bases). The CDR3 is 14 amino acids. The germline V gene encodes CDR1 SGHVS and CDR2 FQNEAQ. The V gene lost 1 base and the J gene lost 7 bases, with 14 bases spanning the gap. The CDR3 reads CASSLVVIGGEQYF. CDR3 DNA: TGTGCCAGCAGCTTAGTCGTCATAGGCGGGGAGCAGTACTTC.

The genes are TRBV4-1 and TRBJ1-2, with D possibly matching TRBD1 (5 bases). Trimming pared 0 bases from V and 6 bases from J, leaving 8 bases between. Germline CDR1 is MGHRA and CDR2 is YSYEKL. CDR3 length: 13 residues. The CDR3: CASSQDRADGYTF. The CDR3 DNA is TGCGCCAGCAGCCAAGACAGGGCCGATGGCTACACCTTC.

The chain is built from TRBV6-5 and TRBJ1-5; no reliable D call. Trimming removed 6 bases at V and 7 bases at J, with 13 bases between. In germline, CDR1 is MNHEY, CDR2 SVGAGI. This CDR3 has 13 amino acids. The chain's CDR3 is CASSAQENQPQHF. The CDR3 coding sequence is TGTGCCAGCAGCGCACAAGAGAACCAGCCCCAGCATTTT.

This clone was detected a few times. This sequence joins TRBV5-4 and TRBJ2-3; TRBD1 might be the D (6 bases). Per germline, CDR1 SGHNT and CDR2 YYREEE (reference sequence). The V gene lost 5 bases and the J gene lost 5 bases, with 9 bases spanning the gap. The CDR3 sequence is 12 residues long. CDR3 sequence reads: CASRLTGDTQYF. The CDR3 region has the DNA TGTGCCAGCAGGTTGACAGGAGATACGCAGTATTTT.

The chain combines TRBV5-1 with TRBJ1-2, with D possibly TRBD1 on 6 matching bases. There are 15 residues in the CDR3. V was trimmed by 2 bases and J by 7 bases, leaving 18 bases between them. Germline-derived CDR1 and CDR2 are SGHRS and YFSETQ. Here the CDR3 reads CASSFILQGRSGYTF. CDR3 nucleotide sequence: TGCGCCAGCAGCTTTATTTTACAGGGTCGTTCTGGCTACACCTTC.

CDR3 sequence (DNA): TGTGCCAGCAGCTTAGAGGGGGCTGGATACGAGCAGTACTTC. The encoded protein is CASSLEGAGYEQYF. The chain is built from TRBV13 and TRBJ2-7; 7 bases match TRBD1. Germline assignment: CDR1 PRHDT and CDR2 FYEKMQ (reference sequence). The CDR3 loop spans 14 amino acids. Trimming cost V 1 base and J 4 bases; bases outside gene matches: 4.

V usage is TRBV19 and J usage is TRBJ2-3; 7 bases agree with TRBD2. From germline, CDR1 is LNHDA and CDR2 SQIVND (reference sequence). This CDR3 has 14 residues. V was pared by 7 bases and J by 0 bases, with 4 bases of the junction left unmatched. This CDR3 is CASTYSGSTDTQYF. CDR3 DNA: TGTGCCAGTACTTATAGCGGGAGCACAGATACGCAGTATTTT.

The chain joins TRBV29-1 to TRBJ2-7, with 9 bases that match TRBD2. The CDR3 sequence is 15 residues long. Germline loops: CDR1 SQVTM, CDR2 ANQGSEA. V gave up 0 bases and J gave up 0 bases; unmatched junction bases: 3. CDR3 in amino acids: CSVEDTSGYSYEQYF. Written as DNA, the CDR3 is TGCAGCGTTGAAGACACTAGCGGGTACTCCTACGAGCAGTACTTC.

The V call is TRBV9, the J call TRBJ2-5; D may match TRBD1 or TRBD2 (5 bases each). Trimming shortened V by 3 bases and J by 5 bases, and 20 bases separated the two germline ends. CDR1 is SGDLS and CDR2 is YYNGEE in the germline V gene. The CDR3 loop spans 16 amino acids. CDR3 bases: TGTGCCAGCAGCGATGGGACCCGGGCGGTAGGGGAGACCCAGTACTTC. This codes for CASSDGTRAVGETQYF.

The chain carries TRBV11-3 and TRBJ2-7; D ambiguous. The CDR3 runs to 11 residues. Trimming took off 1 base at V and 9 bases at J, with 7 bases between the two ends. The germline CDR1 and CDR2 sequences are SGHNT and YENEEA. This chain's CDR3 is CASSLVMGQYF. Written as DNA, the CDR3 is TGTGCCAGCAGCTTAGTTATGGGGCAGTACTTC. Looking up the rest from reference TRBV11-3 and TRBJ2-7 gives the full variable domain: EAGVVQSPRYKIIEKKQPVAFWCNPISGHNTLYWYLQNLGQGPELLIRYENEEAVDDSQLPKDRFSAERLKGVDSTLKIQPAELGDSAVYLCASSLVMGQYFGPGTRLTVT.

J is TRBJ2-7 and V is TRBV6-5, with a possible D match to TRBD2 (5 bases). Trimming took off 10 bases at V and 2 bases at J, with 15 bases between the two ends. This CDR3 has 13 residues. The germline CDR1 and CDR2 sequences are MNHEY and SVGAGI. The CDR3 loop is CAILGEGAYEQYF. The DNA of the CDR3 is TGTGCCATCCTAGGCGAGGGAGCCTACGAGCAGTACTTC.